The clone carrying this T cell receptor (beta chain) appeared a few times. This sample was included in a study of early T cells in non-severe SARS-CoV-2 infection. TCRdb fed the 5' RACE reads into MiXCR, producing one record per CDR3 protein. The sample lists tens of thousands of distinct CDR3 sequences, approximately 13% occurring once. The CDR3 consists of 16 residues. In germline, CDR1 is SGHTA, CDR2 FQGTGA. V was trimmed by 0 bases and J by 0 bases, leaving 11 bases between them. The chain recombines TRBV7-3 with TRBJ2-5; D not certain. Material: whole blood. This TCR derives from an adult who was a healthcare worker with PCR-confirmed SARS-CoV-2 infection or an uninfected control (not recorded which). DNA of the CDR3: TGTGCCAGCAGCTTAACTAGGGTTCGGGACCAAGAGACCCAGTACTTC. Amino acid sequence: CASSLTRVRDQETQYF.